This T cell receptor beta chain was recorded in a study of blood T cells in healthy people across ages. Study-wide points: Comparison with aged donors showed that long-lived donors had more naive CD4+ cells and higher diversity.

The authors ran a second PCR of about 7 to 12 cycles using a sample-barcoded 5' primer and a J-beta primer mix. One entry per CDR3 protein results from TCRdb running MiXCR on the 5' RACE reads. The sample records 1.5 million to 2 million distinct CDR3 sequences, about 28% being singletons. Isolated PBMCs totaled at least 6.5 million in each sample. As for this clonotype: Its target is not known.

The CDR3 has 14 residues. Germline assignment: CDR1 SGHRS and CDR2 YFSETQ. Trimming took off 4 bases at V and 8 bases at J, with 18 bases between the two ends. The receptor's source is a woman aged 30 to 39 in good health. The sequenced sample consisted of blood. The chain combines TRBV5-1 with TRBJ1-1; weak D call: TRBD1 (6 bases). The CDR3 sequence: CASSKRPGGSEAFF. The CDR3 nucleotides are TGCGCCAGCAGCAAACGGCCTGGGGGCTCCGAAGCTTTCTTT. Full variable domain (missing parts from reference TRBV5-1 and TRBJ1-1): KAGVTQTPRYLIKTRGQQVTLSCSPISGHRSVSWYQQTPGQGLQFLFEYFSETQRNKGNFPGRFSGRQFSNSRSEMNVSTLELGDSALYLCASSKRPGGSEAFFGQGTRLTVV.